One sample yielded the 15 T cell receptor beta chains listed below, sequenced in a study of OX40 agonist ivuxolimab in advanced cancers. Clones were sequenced by immunoSEQ multiplex PCR, and TCRdb holds only the in-frame ones, with some missing. The repertoire includes some 65,000 clones, around 86% of them detected once, and approximately 0.4% sits in the top ten. The sequencing used CD4+ or CD8+ T cells sorted from blood, collected in a trial of the OX40 agonist ivuxolimab. These receptors all come from an adult with an advanced solid tumor such as melanoma, head and neck, liver or kidney cancer.

Only one count was recorded for this clone. This chain uses TRBV6-5 with TRBJ2-5; 8 nucleotides match TRBD1. The germline V gene has CDR1 MNHEY and CDR2 SVGAGI. V was clipped by 0 bases and J by 11 bases; unmatched bases: 8. This CDR3 comprises 14 residues. The CDR3 DNA follows: TGTGCCAGCAGTTACTCCCGGGACAGGTGGGAGCAGTACTTC. As protein: CASSYSRDRWEQYF.

The chain carries TRBV7-3 and TRBJ2-5; TRBD2 aligns across 8 bases. The CDR3 extends over 15 amino acids. V dropped 5 bases and J dropped 2; count of bases not matched to a gene: 7. Looked up from germline, CDR1 is SGHTA and CDR2 is FQGTGA. The CDR3 coding sequence is TGTGCCAGCAGCAAATCTAGCGGGCTACAAGAGACCCAGTACTTC. Its protein is CASSKSSGLQETQYF.

This chain uses TRBV7-9 with TRBJ2-7; the match to TRBD2 covers 9 bases. CDR1 and CDR2 (germline): SEHNR, FQNEAQ (reference sequence). V shed 5 bases, J shed 5 bases, and the junction held 4 bases outside the gene matches. CDR3 length equals 13 residues. The CDR3 nucleotides read TGTGCCAGCAGCCCCGGACTAGCGAACGAGCAGTACTTC. This gives the protein CASSPGLANEQYF. Combining the CDR3 with reference TRBV7-9 and TRBJ2-7 gives the whole variable domain DTGVSQNPRHKITKRGQNVTFRCDPISEHNRLYWYRQTLGQGPEFLTYFQNEAQLEKSRLLSDRFSAERPKGSFSTLEIQRTEQGDSAMYLCASSPGLANEQYFGPGTRLTVT.

The chain links TRBV4-2 to TRBJ2-7; 11 positions match TRBD1. Trimming removed 5 bases from V and 8 bases from J; junction bases left unmatched: 11. Germline V CDR1 and CDR2: LGHNA, YNFKEQ. The CDR3 is made up of 15 amino acids. The CDR3 nucleotides are TGTGCCAGCAGCTTGGCCTTCGGACAGGGGGCAAAGCAGTACTTC. It specifies CASSLAFGQGAKQYF.

This clone came up once. The rearrangement joins TRBV6-1 to TRBJ1-6; perhaps TRBD1 as D (5 bases). The germline V gene encodes CDR1 MNHNS and CDR2 SASEGT. The CDR3 runs 15 residues. V shed 7 bases and J shed 6 bases, with 16 bases lying between them. The CDR3 nucleotides are TGTGCCAGCAACCTGAGAGGGGAAGGTAATTCACCCCTCCACTTT. This codes for CASNLRGEGNSPLHF.

The rearrangement uses TRBV5-4 and TRBJ2-3; TRBD2 matches at 10 bases. The CDR3 consists of 17 residues. From germline, CDR1 is SGHNT and CDR2 YYREEE (reference sequence). The V and J ends lost 4 bases and 0 bases, in that order; junction bases with no gene match: 8. CDR3 sequence (DNA): TGTGCCAGCAGCCAGAGGACTAGCGGCCTAAGCACAGATACGCAGTATTTT. Protein: CASSQRTSGLSTDTQYF.

The gene calls are TRBV5-4 and TRBJ2-1; 7 nucleotides line up with TRBD1. Germline V gene data show CDR1 as SGHNT and CDR2 as YYREEE (reference sequence). The CDR3 has 14 residues. Trimming cost V 3 bases and J 3 bases; bases outside gene matches: 3. Here the CDR3 DNA reads TGTGCCAGCAGCTCCGGACAGGACTACAATGAGCAGTTCTTC. Its translation is CASSSGQDYNEQFF. Full variable domain (rest looked up from reference TRBV5-4 and TRBJ2-1): ETGVTQSPTHLIKTRGQQVTLRCSSQSGHNTVSWYQQALGQGPQFIFQYYREEENGRGNFPPRFSGLQFPNYSSELNVNALELDDSALYLCASSSGQDYNEQFFGPGTRLTVL.

The V and J genes are TRBV6-5 and TRBJ2-7; 8 bases align to TRBD1. Per the germline V gene, CDR1 is MNHEY and CDR2 is SVGAGI. This CDR3 spans 14 amino acids. Germline trimming cut 6 bases from V and 4 bases from J; bases unmatched to any gene: 8. Here the CDR3 reads CASSHGQGPYEQYF. The CDR3 region has the DNA TGTGCCAGCAGCCACGGACAGGGACCTTACGAGCAGTACTTC.

The chain couples TRBV7-3 to TRBJ2-3; no firm D call. V lost 2 bases to trimming and J lost 2 bases, with 11 bases between them. CDR1 is SGHTA, CDR2 FQGTGA, per germline. CDR3 length equals 15 residues. This chain's CDR3 is CASSLLGHDTDTQYF. The DNA of the CDR3 is TGTGCCAGCAGCTTACTTGGGCACGACACAGATACGCAGTATTTT.

V gene TRBV6-1 combines with J gene TRBJ1-2, with D perhaps matching TRBD1 (6 bases). Germline assignment: CDR1 MNHNS and CDR2 SASEGT. CDR3 length: 14 residues. V was clipped by 8 bases and J by 4 bases, with 17 bases between them. CDR3 coding DNA: TGTGCCAGCTCAGCTGGCAGGGGTGCCTATGGCTACACCTTC. It specifies CASSAGRGAYGYTF.

This chain connects TRBV12-5 to TRBJ1-4, with 10 bases fitting TRBD1. Germline assignment: CDR1 LGHNT and CDR2 FRNRAP. Unmatched junction bases numbered 11, after V lost 4 bases and J lost 0 bases. The CDR3 length is 19 residues. The CDR3 coding sequence is TGTGCTAGTGGTTCCAAGAATCGACAGGGGGCCGCAACTAATGAAAAACTGTTTTTT. Translation gives CASGSKNRQGAATNEKLFF.

The CDR3 here is CASSYGGARQYF. The CDR3 DNA reads as TGTGCCAGCAGCTACGGGGGGGCGCGGCAGTATTTT. The chain uses TRBV7-2 and TRBJ2-3; 8 positions agree with TRBD2. V was pared by 4 bases and J by 11 bases, with 5 bases of the junction left unmatched. Germline CDR1 SGHTA, CDR2 FQGNSA. The CDR3 sequence is 12 residues long.

The CDR3 DNA is TGTGCCAGCAGCCGGGACAGGGACTCCTACGAGCAGTACTTC. Translating gives CASSRDRDSYEQYF. V gene TRBV7-2 combines with J gene TRBJ2-7; the match to TRBD1 covers 9 bases. After removal of 5 bases from V and 0 bases from J, the junction contained 2 bases not matched to a gene. CDR3 length: 14 amino acids. CDR1 is SGHTA and CDR2 is FQGNSA in the germline V gene. Looking up the rest from reference TRBV7-2 and TRBJ2-7 gives the full variable domain: GAGVSQSPSNKVTEKGKDVELRCDPISGHTALYWYRQSLGQGLEFLIYFQGNSAPDKSGLPSDRFSAERTGGSVSTLTIQRTQQEDSAVYLCASSRDRDSYEQYFGPGTRLTVT.

The chain recombines TRBV5-4 with TRBJ2-4, with D perhaps matching TRBD2 (5 bases). Germline V CDR1 and CDR2: SGHNT, YYREEE (reference sequence). V was clipped by 5 bases and J by 4 bases, with 13 bases between them. There are 14 residues in the CDR3. The CDR3 loop reads CASRADGEKNIQYF. In DNA, the CDR3 is TGTGCCAGCAGAGCGGACGGAGAAAAAAACATTCAGTACTTC.

V usage is TRBV2 and J usage is TRBJ2-7; tentatively, D is TRBD1 (5 bases). Trimming took 5 bases from V and 0 from J, leaving 14 bases between them. Germline V lookup: CDR1 SNHLY, CDR2 FYNNEI. This CDR3 is 15 amino acids long. This chain's CDR3 is CASSPKTTVSYEQYF. Written as DNA, the CDR3 is TGTGCCAGCAGTCCGAAGACGACAGTCTCCTACGAGCAGTACTTC.